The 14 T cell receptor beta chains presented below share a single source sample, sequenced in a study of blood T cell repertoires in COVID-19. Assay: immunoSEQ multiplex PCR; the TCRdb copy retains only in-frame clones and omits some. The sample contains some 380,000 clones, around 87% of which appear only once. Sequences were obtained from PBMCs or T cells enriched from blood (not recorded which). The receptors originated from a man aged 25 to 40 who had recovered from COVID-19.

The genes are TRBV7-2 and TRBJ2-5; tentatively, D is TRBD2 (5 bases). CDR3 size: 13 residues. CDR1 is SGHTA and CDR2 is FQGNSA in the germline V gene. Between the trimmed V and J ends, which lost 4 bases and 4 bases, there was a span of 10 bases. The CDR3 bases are TGTGCCAGCAGCTCAAACGCGGGAGAGACCCAGTACTTC. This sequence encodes CASSSNAGETQYF.

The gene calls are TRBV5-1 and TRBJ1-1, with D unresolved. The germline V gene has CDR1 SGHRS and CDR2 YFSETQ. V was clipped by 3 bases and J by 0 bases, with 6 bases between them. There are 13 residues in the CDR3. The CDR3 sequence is CASSSELNTEAFF. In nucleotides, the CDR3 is TGCGCCAGCAGCTCAGAACTGAACACTGAAGCTTTCTTT.

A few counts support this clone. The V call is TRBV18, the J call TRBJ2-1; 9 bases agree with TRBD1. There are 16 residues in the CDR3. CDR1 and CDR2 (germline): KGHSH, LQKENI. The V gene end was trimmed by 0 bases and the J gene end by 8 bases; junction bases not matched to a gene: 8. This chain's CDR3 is CASSPPRGTGGDEQFF. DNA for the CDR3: TGTGCCAGCTCACCACCGAGAGGCACAGGGGGCGATGAGCAGTTCTTC.

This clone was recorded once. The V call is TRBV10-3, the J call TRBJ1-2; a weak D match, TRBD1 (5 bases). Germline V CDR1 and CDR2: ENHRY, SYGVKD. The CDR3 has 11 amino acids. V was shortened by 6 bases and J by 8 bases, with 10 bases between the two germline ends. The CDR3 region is CAIRWGDGYTF. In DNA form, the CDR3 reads TGTGCCATCAGGTGGGGGGACGGCTACACCTTC.

This CDR3 reads CASSFQVSNTGELFF. Written as DNA, the CDR3 is TGTGCCAGCAGTTTCCAGGTATCGAACACCGGGGAGCTGTTTTTT. The chain combines TRBV6-2 or TRBV6-3 with TRBJ2-2; D not certain. V was cut by 4 bases and J by 0 bases, with 9 bases left in between. There are 15 residues in the CDR3. Germline V gene sequence: CDR1 MNHEY, CDR2 SVGEGT.

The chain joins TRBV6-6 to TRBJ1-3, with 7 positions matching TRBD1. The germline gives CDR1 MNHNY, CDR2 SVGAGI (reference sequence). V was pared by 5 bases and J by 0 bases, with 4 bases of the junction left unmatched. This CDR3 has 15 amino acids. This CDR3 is CASSRGTVSGNTIYF. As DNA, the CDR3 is TGTGCCAGCAGTCGAGGGACAGTCTCTGGAAACACCATATATTTT.

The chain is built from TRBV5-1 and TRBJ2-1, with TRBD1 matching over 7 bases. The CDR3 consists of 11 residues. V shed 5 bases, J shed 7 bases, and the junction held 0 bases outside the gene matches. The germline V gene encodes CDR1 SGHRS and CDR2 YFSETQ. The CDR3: CASRTGNEQFF. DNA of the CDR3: TGCGCCAGCAGGACAGGGAATGAGCAGTTCTTC.

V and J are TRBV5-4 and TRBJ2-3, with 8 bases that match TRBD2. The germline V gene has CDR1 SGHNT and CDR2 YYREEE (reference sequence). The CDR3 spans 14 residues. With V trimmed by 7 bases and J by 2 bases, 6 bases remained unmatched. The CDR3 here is CASSGGGFTDTQYF. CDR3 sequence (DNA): TGTGCCAGCTCGGGGGGGGGATTCACAGATACGCAGTATTTT.

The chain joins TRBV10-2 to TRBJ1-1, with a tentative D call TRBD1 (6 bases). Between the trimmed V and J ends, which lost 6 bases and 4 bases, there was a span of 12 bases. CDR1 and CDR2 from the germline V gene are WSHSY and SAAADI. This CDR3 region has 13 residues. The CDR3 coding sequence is TGCGCCAGCAGCTTCTTAGGGGGCACTGAAGCTTTCTTT. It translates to CASSFLGGTEAFF.

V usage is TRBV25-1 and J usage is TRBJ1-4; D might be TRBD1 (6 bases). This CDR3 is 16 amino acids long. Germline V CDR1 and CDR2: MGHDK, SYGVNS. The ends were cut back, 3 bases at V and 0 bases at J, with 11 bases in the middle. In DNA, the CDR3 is TGTGCCAGCAGTGACGGACAGCTCACAACTAATGAAAAACTGTTTTTT. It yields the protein CASSDGQLTTNEKLFF.

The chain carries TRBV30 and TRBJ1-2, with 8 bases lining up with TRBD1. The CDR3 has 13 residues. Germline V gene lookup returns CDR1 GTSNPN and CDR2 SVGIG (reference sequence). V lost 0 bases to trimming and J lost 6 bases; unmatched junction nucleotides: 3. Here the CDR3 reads CAWSVTGADGYTF. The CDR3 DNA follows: TGTGCCTGGAGTGTGACAGGGGCCGATGGCTACACCTTC.

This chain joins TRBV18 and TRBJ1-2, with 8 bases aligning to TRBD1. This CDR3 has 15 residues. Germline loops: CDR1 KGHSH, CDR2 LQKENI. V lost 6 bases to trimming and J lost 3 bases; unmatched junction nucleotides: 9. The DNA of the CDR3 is TGTGCCAGCTCTCAGGGATTGACAGGGGACTATGGCTACACCTTC. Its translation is CASSQGLTGDYGYTF.

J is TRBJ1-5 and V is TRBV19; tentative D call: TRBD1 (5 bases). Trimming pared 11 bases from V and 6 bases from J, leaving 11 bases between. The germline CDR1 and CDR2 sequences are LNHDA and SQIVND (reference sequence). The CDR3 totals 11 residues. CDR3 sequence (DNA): TGTGCCTCAGCGGGGGGTCAGCCCCAGCATTTT. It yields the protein CASAGGQPQHF.

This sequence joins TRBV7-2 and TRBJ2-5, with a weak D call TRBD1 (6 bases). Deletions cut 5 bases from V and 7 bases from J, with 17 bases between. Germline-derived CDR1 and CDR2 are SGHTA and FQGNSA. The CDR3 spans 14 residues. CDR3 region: CASSATTGFGTQYF. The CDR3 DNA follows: TGTGCCAGCAGCGCTACCACAGGGTTCGGGACCCAGTACTTC.